The next 5 T cell receptor beta chains were all read from a single sample in a study of cytomegalovirus exposure and HLA in healthy donors (TCRdb year 2017). The method behind the library was the immunoSEQ multiplex PCR assay. The multiplex PCR relied on a mix of 60 forward primers for TCR Vbeta segments and 13 reverse primers for TCR Jbeta segments. TCRdb stores this immuneACCESS table with in-frame sequences only. Part of the clones is absent; in the studies checked, under half of the shortfall reflects unresolved V genes, and no reason is known for the rest. Within this sample are around 150,000 clones, with around 79% of them counted one time only. The leading ten clones occupy around 0.96% of the sample. Sequencing was done on a sample of PBMCs. All receptors derive from a woman aged 50 to 60 in good health and CMV-seropositive.

In its sample, this clone was seen once. The chain combines TRBV30 with TRBJ1-5; no clear D gene. Germline lookup yields CDR1 GTSNPN and CDR2 SVGIG (reference sequence). CDR3 length: 16 residues. V shed 1 base and J shed 5 bases, with 18 bases lying between them. CDR3 bases: TGTGCCTGGAGTGATCCCGAACGGTTTGTGGATCAGCCCCAGCATTTT. This translates into CAWSDPERFVDQPQHF.

The V gene is TRBV11-2, the J gene TRBJ1-1; a weak D match, TRBD1 (5 bases). CDR1 is SGHAT and CDR2 is FQNNGV in the germline V gene. This CDR3 comprises 16 residues. Trimming cost V 1 base and J 2 bases, with 14 bases left between them. The CDR3 reads CASSLAGRTTNTEAFF. Here the CDR3 DNA reads TGTGCCAGCAGCTTAGCAGGCCGGACAACCAACACTGAAGCTTTCTTT.

The gene calls are TRBV19 and TRBJ2-7, with D possibly being TRBD1 (5 bases). The germline V gene has CDR1 LNHDA and CDR2 SQIVND (reference sequence). The CDR3 runs 13 residues. V was clipped by 6 bases and J by 3 bases, with 12 bases between them. The CDR3 here is CASRNRMHYEQYF. The CDR3 DNA reads TGTGCCAGTAGAAACAGGATGCACTACGAGCAGTACTTC. The whole variable domain, remainder taken from reference TRBV19 and TRBJ2-7, is DGGITQSPKYLFRKEGQNVTLSCEQNLNHDAMYWYRQDPGQGLRLIYYSQIVNDFQKGDIAEGYSVSREKKESFPLTVTSAQKNPTAFYLCASRNRMHYEQYFGPGTRLTVT.

CDR3 loop: CASSLGGGSGELFF. CDR3 in DNA: TGCGCCAGCAGCCTGGGAGGGGGGAGCGGGGAGCTGTTTTTT. The chain links TRBV4-1 to TRBJ2-2; TRBD2 might be the D (7 bases). The germline gives CDR1 MGHRA, CDR2 YSYEKL. Trimming cost V 4 bases and J 7 bases, with 13 bases left between them. This CDR3 has 14 residues.

V gene TRBV30 combines with J gene TRBJ2-7; maybe TRBD1 (5 bases). V lost 2 bases to trimming and J lost 4 bases, with 12 bases between them. This CDR3 region has 13 residues. Germline CDR1 and CDR2: GTSNPN and SVGIG (reference sequence). The CDR3 DNA reads as TGTGCCTGGAGTACAGGTTTCGGGTACGAGCAGTACTTC. Its protein product is CAWSTGFGYEQYF.